One and the same sample provided the 8 T cell receptor beta chains below, sequenced in a study of blood T cell repertoires in COVID-19. This table comes from immunoSEQ multiplex PCR, and its TCRdb copy is limited to in-frame clones, with some not included. The sample lists about 140,000 clones; roughly four fifths were seen once. Sequencing was done on a sample of peripheral blood. These receptor sequences come from a woman older than 75 with acute or convalescent COVID-19.

In its sample, this clone was seen a few times. The chain links TRBV7-2 to TRBJ1-3, with D tentatively TRBD1 (6 bases). CDR1 is SGHTA, CDR2 FQGNSA, per germline. The CDR3 sequence is 17 residues long. V was cut by 5 bases and J by 0 bases, with 17 bases left in between. The CDR3 loop is CASSPVPTGGSGNTIYF. CDR3 nucleotides: TGTGCCAGCAGCCCAGTCCCGACAGGAGGCTCTGGAAACACCATATATTTT.

The chain carries TRBV5-1 and TRBJ2-2, with D possibly TRBD2 on 6 matching bases. Trimming removed 0 bases from V and 2 bases from J, with 11 bases in between. The CDR3 consists of 16 residues. Germline values: CDR1 SGHRS, CDR2 YFSETQ. This CDR3 is CASSLVPGSNTGELFF. CDR3 coding DNA: TGCGCCAGCAGCTTGGTCCCCGGGAGTAACACCGGGGAGCTGTTTTTT.

The rearrangement joins TRBV5-1 to TRBJ2-7; D is unclear. The CDR3 is 13 residues long. V was cut by 0 bases and J by 4 bases, with 8 bases left in between. The germline V gene encodes CDR1 SGHRS and CDR2 YFSETQ. CDR3 sequence (DNA): TGCGCCAGCAGCTTGGTAGCTACGTACGAGCAGTACTTC. This codes for CASSLVATYEQYF.

J is TRBJ1-6 and V is TRBV30, with 7 bases identical to TRBD1. The CDR3 is 16 residues long. Germline V gives CDR1 GTSNPN, CDR2 SVGIG (reference sequence). V lost 2 bases to trimming and J lost 3 bases; unmatched junction nucleotides: 7. CDR3 nucleotides: TGTGCCTGGAGTCTAACAGGGGTGGTCTATAATTCACCCCTCCACTTT. Its translation is CAWSLTGVVYNSPLHF.

The gene calls are TRBV30 and TRBJ1-6, with TRBD1 as a possible D gene (6 bases). The CDR3 has 14 amino acids. Looked up from germline, CDR1 is GTSNPN and CDR2 is SVGIG (reference sequence). V was shortened by 2 bases and J by 13 bases, with 18 bases between the two germline ends. CDR3 residues: CAWSTGVRGRPLHF. Here the CDR3 DNA reads TGTGCCTGGAGTACCGGGGTCAGGGGACGTCCCCTCCACTTT.

J is TRBJ1-4 and V is TRBV27; D not certain. V lost 5 bases, J lost 1 base, and 11 bases lay in between. Germline CDR1 and CDR2: MNHEY and SMNVEV (reference sequence). The CDR3 contains 15 residues. The CDR3 DNA sequence: TGTGCCAGCAGTCACCGAGGTAGAACTAATGAAAAACTGTTTTTT. Translated, it gives CASSHRGRTNEKLFF.

The V call is TRBV2, the J call TRBJ2-7; 9 nucleotides match TRBD1. This CDR3 contains 16 residues. Losses at the gene ends were 4 bases for V and 2 bases for J; bases not matched to a gene: 9. The germline V gene encodes CDR1 SNHLY and CDR2 FYNNEI. CDR3 DNA: TGTGCCAGCAGTGTTCCGATGGACAGGGGTACCTACGAGCAGTACTTC. It is translated as CASSVPMDRGTYEQYF.

The CDR3 DNA reads TGTGCCAGCAGCCGCGACAGGTCTTTAGAAAACACCATATATTTT. It yields the protein CASSRDRSLENTIYF. The gene calls are TRBV11-2 and TRBJ1-3; weak D call: TRBD1 (6 bases). Germline CDR1 reads SGHAT; CDR2 reads FQNNGV. The germline V and J ends were trimmed by 5 bases and 6 bases, with 17 bases remaining between them. The CDR3 runs 15 residues.